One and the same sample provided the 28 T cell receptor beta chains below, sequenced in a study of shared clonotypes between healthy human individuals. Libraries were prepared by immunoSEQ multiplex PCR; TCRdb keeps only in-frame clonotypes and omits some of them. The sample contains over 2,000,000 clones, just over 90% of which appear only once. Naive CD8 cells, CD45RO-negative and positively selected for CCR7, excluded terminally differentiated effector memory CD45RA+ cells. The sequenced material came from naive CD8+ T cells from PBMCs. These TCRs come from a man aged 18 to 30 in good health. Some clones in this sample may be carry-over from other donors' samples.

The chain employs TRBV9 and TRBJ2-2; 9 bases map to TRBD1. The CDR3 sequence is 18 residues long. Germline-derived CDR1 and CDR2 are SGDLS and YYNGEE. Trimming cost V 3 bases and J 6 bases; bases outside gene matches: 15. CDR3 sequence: CASSAPGTGTGRPGELFF. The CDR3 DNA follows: TGTGCCAGCAGCGCCCCCGGAACCGGGACAGGGCGTCCCGGGGAGCTGTTTTTT.

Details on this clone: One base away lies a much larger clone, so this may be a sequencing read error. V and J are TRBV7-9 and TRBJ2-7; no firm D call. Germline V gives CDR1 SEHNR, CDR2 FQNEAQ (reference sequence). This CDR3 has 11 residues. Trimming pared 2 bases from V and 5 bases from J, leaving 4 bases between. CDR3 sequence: CASSLNHEQYF. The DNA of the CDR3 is TGTGCCAGCAGCTTAAACCACGAGCAGTACTTC.

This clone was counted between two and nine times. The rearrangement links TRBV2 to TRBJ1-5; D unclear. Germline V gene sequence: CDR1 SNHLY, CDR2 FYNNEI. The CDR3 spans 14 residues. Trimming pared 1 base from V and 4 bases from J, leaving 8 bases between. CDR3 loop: CASSEGIANQPQHF. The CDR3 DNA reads TGTGCCAGCAGTGAAGGGATCGCGAATCAGCCCCAGCATTTT. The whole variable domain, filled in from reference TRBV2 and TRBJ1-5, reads EPEVTQTPSHQVTQMGQEVILRCVPISNHLYFYWYRQILGQKVEFLVSFYNNEISEKSEIFDDQFSVERPDGSNFTLKIRSTKLEDSAMYFCASSEGIANQPQHFGDGTRLSIL.

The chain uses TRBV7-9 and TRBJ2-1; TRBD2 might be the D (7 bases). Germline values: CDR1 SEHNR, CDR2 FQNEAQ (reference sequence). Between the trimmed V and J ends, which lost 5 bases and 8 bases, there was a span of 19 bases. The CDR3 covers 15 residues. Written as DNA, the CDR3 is TGTGCCAGCAGCCCCCGCGGTGGGGGGGCACATGAGCAGTTCTTC. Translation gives CASSPRGGGAHEQFF.

CDR3: CASSLRGSPFNEQFF. CDR3 nucleotide sequence: TGTGCCAGCAGCTTACGCGGGAGCCCCTTCAATGAGCAGTTCTTC. This chain links TRBV7-2 with TRBJ2-1, with 7 bases identical to TRBD2. The germline CDR1 and CDR2 sequences are SGHTA and FQGNSA. With 2 bases clipped from V and 6 bases from J, the junction kept 7 bases outside the gene matches. The CDR3 sequence is 15 residues long.

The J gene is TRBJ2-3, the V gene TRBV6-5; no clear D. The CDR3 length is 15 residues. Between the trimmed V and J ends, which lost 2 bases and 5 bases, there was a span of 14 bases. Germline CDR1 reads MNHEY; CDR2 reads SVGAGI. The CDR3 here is CASSYLGNEGDTQYF. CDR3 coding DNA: TGTGCCAGCAGTTACCTTGGCAACGAAGGAGATACGCAGTATTTT.

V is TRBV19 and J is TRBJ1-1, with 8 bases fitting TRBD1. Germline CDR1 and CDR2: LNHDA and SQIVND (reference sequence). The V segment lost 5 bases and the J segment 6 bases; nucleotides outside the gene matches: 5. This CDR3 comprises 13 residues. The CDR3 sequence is CASSYRDRSEAFF. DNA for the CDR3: TGTGCCAGTAGTTACCGGGACAGGTCTGAAGCTTTCTTT.

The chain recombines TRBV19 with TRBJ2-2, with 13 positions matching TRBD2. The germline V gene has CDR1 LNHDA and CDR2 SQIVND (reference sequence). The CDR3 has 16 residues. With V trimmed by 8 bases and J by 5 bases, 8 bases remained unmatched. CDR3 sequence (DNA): TGTGCCAGTCCCCCGACTAGCGGGAGGCGGACCGGGGAGCTGTTTTTT. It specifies CASPPTSGRRTGELFF. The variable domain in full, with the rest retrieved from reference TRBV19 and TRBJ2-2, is DGGITQSPKYLFRKEGQNVTLSCEQNLNHDAMYWYRQDPGQGLRLIYYSQIVNDFQKGDIAEGYSVSREKKESFPLTVTSAQKNPTAFYLCASPPTSGRRTGELFFGEGSRLTVL.

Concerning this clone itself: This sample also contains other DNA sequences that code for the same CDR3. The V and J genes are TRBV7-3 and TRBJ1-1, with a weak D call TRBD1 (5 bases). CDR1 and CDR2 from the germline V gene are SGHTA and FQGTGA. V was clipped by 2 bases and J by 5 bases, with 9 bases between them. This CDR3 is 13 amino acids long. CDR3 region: CASSLGGVTEAFF. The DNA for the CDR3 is TGTGCCAGCAGCTTAGGGGGTGTGACTGAAGCTTTCTTT.

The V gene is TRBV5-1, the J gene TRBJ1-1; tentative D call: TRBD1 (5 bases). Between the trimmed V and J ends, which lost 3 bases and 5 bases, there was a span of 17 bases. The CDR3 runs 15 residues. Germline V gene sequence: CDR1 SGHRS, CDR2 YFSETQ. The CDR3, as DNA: TGCGCCAGCAGCTCTTCTGGGGCTTGGAGAACTGAAGCTTTCTTT. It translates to CASSSSGAWRTEAFF.

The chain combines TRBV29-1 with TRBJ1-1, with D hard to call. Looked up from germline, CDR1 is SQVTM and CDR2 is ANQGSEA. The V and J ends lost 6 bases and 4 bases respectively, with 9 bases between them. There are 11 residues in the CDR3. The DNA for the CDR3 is TGCAGCGTCGCTATCGGCACTGAAGCTTTCTTT. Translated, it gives CSVAIGTEAFF.

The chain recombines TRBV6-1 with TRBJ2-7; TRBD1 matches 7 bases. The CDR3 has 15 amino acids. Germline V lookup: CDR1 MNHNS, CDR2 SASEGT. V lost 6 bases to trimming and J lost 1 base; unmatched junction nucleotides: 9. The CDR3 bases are TGTGCCAGCAGCGAGATTAGGGGGCAGTCCTACGAGCAGTACTTC. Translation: CASSEIRGQSYEQYF.

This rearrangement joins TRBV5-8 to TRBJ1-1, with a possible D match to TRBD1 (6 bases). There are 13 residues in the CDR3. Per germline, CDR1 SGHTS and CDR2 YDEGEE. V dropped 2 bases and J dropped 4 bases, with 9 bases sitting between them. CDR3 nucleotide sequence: TGTGCCAGCAGCTTAATCAGGGGCACTGAAGCTTTCTTT. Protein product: CASSLIRGTEAFF.

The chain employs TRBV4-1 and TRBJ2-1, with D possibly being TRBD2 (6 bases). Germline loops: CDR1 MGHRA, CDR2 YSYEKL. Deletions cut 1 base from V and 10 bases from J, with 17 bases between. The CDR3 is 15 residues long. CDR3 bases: TGCGCCAGCAGCCAAGCCGGAGGCATGGCGGGAGAGCAGTTCTTC. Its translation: CASSQAGGMAGEQFF.

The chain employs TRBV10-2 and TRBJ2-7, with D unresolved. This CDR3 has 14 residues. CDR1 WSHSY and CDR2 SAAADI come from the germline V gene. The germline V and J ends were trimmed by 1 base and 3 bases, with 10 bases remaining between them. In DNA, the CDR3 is TGCGCCAGCAGTGAGTTCGGCAAAAACTACGAGCAGTACTTC. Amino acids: CASSEFGKNYEQYF.

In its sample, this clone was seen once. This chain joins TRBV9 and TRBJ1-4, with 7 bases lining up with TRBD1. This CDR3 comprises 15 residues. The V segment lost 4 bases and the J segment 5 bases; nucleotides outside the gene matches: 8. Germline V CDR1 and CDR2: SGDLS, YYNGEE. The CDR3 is CASSTRADRNEKLFF. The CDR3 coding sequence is TGTGCCAGCAGCACAAGAGCGGACAGGAATGAAAAACTGTTTTTT.

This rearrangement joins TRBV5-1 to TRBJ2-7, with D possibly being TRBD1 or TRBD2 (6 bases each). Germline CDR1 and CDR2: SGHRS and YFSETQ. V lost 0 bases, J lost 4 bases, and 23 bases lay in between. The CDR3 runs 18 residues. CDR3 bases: TGCGCCAGCAGCTTGGTCAATTTGGGGGGCTCTAAGTTGTACGAGCAGTACTTC. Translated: CASSLVNLGGSKLYEQYF.

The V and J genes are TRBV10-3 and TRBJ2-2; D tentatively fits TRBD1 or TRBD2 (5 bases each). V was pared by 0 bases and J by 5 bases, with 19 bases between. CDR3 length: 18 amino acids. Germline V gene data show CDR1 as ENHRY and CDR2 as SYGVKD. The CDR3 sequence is CAISESPLGGLLTGELFF. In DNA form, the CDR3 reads TGTGCCATCAGTGAGTCGCCCCTTGGGGGTCTCCTAACCGGGGAGCTGTTTTTT.

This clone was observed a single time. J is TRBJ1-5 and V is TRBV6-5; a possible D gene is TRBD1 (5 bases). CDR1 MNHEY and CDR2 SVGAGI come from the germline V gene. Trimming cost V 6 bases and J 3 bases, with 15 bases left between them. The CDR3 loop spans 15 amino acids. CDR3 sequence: CASRMGGGNNQPQHF. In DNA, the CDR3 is TGTGCCAGCAGGATGGGGGGGGGAAACAATCAGCCCCAGCATTTT.

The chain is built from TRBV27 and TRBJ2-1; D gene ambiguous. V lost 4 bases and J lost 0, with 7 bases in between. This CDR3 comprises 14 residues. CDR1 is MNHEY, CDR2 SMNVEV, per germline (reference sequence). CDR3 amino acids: CASSYRVSYNEQFF. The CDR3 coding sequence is TGTGCCAGCAGTTACCGAGTCTCCTACAATGAGCAGTTCTTC.

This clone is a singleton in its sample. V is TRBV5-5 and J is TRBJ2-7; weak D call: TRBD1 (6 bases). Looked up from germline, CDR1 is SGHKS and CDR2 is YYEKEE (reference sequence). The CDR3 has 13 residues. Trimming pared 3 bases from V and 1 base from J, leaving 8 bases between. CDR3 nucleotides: TGTGCCAGCAGCTCGACAGGTTCCTACGAGCAGTACTTC. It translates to CASSSTGSYEQYF.

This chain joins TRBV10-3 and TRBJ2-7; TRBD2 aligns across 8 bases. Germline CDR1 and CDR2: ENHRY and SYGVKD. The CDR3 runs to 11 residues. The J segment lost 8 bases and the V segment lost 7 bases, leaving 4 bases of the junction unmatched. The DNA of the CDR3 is TGTGCCATCACCCGCGGGGGGAAGCAGTACTTC. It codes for CAITRGGKQYF.

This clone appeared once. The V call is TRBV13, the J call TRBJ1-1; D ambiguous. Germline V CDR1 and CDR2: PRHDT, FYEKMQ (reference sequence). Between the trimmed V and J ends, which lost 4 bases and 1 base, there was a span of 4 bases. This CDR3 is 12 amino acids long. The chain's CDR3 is CASSSSNTEAFF. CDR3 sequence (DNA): TGTGCCAGCAGCTCCTCGAACACTGAAGCTTTCTTT.

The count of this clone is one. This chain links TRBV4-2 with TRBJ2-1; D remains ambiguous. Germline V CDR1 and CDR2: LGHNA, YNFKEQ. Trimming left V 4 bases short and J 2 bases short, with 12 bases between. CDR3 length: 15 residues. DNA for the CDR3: TGTGCCAGCAGCCCGAATAAAATGGCCTACAATGAGCAGTTCTTC. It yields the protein CASSPNKMAYNEQFF.

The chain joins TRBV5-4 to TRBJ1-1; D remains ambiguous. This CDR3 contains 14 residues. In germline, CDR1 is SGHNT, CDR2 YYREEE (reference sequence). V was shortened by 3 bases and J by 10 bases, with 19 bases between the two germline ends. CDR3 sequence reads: CASSWGVGSTGAFF. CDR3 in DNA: TGTGCCAGCAGCTGGGGAGTGGGAAGTACGGGAGCTTTCTTT. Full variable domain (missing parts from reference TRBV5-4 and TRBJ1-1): ETGVTQSPTHLIKTRGQQVTLRCSSQSGHNTVSWYQQALGQGPQFIFQYYREEENGRGNFPPRFSGLQFPNYSSELNVNALELDDSALYLCASSWGVGSTGAFFGQGTRLTVV.

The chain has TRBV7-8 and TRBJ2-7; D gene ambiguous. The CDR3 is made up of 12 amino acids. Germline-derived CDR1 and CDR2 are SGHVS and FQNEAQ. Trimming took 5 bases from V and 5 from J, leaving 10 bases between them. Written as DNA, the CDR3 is TGTGCCAGCAGCCCATCTCGGGACGAGCAGTACTTC. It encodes CASSPSRDEQYF.

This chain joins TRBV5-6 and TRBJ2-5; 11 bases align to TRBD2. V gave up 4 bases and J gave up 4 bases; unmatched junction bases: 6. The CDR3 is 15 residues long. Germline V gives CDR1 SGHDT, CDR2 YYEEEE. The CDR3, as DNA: TGTGCCAGCAGCACGGCTGGACTAGCGGGAGAGACCCAGTACTTC. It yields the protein CASSTAGLAGETQYF. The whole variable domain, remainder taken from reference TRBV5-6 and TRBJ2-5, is DAGVTQSPTHLIKTRGQQVTLRCSPKSGHDTVSWYQQALGQGPQFIFQYYEEEERQRGNFPDRFSGHQFPNYSSELNVNALLLGDSALYLCASSTAGLAGETQYFGPGTRLLVL.

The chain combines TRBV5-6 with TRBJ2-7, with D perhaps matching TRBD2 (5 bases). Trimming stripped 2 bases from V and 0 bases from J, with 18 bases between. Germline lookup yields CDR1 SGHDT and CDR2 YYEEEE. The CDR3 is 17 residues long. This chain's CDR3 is CASSFPPNSESSYEQYF. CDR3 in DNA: TGTGCCAGCAGCTTTCCCCCAAATAGCGAGAGCTCCTACGAGCAGTACTTC.